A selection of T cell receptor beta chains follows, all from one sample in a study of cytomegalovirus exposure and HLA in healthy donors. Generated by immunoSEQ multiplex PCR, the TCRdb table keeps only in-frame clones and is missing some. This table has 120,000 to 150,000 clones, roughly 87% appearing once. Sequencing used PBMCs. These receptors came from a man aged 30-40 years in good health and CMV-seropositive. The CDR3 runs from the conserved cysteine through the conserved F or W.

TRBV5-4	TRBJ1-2	CASSLGLGREGYTF
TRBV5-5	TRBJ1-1	CASSLRVTGVGSEAFF
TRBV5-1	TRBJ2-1	CASSLGPSYNEQFF
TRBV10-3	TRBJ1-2	CAISVGGKGDGYTF
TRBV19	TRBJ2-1	CASSRSGGGNNEQFF
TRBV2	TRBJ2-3	CASKVAGDPTQYF
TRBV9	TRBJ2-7	CASSVDTSGRGEQYF
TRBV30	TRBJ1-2	CAWSAKGTVYGYTF
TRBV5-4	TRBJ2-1	CASWENNEQFF
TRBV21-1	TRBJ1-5	CASSWVGRETWQPQHF
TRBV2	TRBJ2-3	CASSPTSYTDTQYF
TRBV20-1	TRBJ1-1	CSTGRTEAFF
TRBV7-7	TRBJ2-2	CASSLGTSNTGELFF
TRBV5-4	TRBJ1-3	CASSTDRARTGNTIYF
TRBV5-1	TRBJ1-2	CASSPKIGQGSPNYGYTF
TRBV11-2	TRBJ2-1	CASSLKSGNEQFF
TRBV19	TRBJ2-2	CASSWRTNTGELFF
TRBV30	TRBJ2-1	CAWSVKRGGNEQFF
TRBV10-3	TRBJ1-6	CAISVGQVNSPLHF
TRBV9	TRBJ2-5	CASSGGQKQETQYF
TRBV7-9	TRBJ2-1	CASSLAGTSGRARNEQFF
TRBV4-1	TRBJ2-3	CASSQEGLGGTDTQYF
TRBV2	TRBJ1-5	CASSSTKGPRDQPQHF
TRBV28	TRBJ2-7	CASEGKGGYEQYF
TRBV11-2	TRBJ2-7	CASSLLSGLAGGEQYF
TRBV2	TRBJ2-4	CASSPGTGVVNSQYF
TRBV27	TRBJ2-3	CASRPSWHTDTQYF
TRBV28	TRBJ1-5	CASSLWAGQPQHF
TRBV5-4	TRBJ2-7	CASSLDRGSYEQYF
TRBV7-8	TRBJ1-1	CASSLTGGREAFF
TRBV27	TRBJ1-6	CATRGGRNSPLHF
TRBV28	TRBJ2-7	CASSRPGGLSGGYEQYF
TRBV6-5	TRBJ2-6	CASSRTDSGANVLTF
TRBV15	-	CATSVRDSKLGGTDTQHF
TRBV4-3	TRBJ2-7	CASSQDLGQGRNEQYF
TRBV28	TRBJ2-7	CASRGTPQDEQYF
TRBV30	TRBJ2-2	CAWRAPGRGNTGELFF